Each of the 22 T cell receptor beta chains below was sequenced from the same sample in a study of human T cells and chemical hapten exposure. TCRdb re-analysed the RACE reads in MiXCR, keeping a single row per CDR3 protein. The sample consists of about 98,000 distinct CDR3 sequences, 9.5% to 14% of them appearing once. Time point described: pre-sensitization, week 0. Treatment here: therapeutic diphenylcyclopropenone sensitization with weekly scalp DPC. This specimen consisted of whole blood, obtained in connection with sensitization to the hapten diphenylcyclopropenone (DPC). The receptors shown here come from a woman between 55 and 75 years old with alopecia areata. Some clones in this sample may be carry-over from other donors' samples.

This clonotype was recorded at least ten times. The V gene is TRBV11-2, the J gene TRBJ2-7; D not certain. CDR1 is SGHAT and CDR2 is FQNNGV in the germline V gene. Between the trimmed V and J ends, which lost 4 bases and 9 bases, there was a span of 16 bases. The CDR3 length is 13 residues. CDR3 in DNA: TGTGCCAGCAGCTCATTATACCCACAAGGGCAGTACTTC. This sequence encodes CASSSLYPQGQYF.

J is TRBJ2-3 and V is TRBV5-6; D gene unclear. The ends were cut back, 4 bases at V and 6 bases at J, with 18 bases in the middle. CDR1 and CDR2 (germline): SGHDT, YYEEEE. The CDR3 has 15 residues. The CDR3 is CASSAAPSERDTQYF. The CDR3 region has the DNA TGTGCCAGCAGCGCCGCCCCCTCCGAAAGGGATACGCAGTATTTT.

This clonotype was seen at least ten times. V is TRBV5-8 and J is TRBJ2-3; D not certain. This CDR3 comprises 14 residues. The V gene lost 0 bases and the J gene lost 2 bases, with 7 bases spanning the gap. From germline, CDR1 is SGHTS and CDR2 YDEGEE. CDR3 residues: CASSLGSYTDTQYF. CDR3 bases: TGTGCCAGCAGCTTGGGAAGTTACACAGATACGCAGTATTTT.

This clonotype was detected many times. V and J are TRBV12-3 or TRBV12-4 and TRBJ1-3; 9 nucleotides match TRBD1. V shed 7 bases, J shed 7 bases, and the junction held 8 bases outside the gene matches. The CDR3 has 14 amino acids. The CDR3 reads CASTPGQGYNTIYF. The CDR3 bases are TGTGCCAGCACCCCGGGACAGGGTTACAACACCATATATTTT.

This clonotype was observed a handful of times. This chain connects TRBV7-2 to TRBJ2-3; a weak D match, TRBD1 (5 bases). The CDR3 runs to 20 residues. The germline V and J ends were trimmed by 1 base and 1 base, with 24 bases remaining between them. Germline V gene sequence: CDR1 SGHTA, CDR2 FQGNSA. DNA for the CDR3: TGTGCCAGCAGCTTAGATGAACAGGCCGGAAGAGCTTACCGCACAGATACGCAGTATTTT. It translates to CASSLDEQAGRAYRTDTQYF.

This clonotype has at least ten counts. This chain links TRBV12-3 or TRBV12-4 with TRBJ2-4, with D possibly being TRBD2 (6 bases). V was pared by 8 bases and J by 7 bases, with 24 bases between. The length of the CDR3 is 16 residues. The CDR3 loop is CASSPAGYLQWNIQYF. The CDR3 DNA reads TGTGCCAGCTCCCCCGCGGGGTATCTCCAATGGAACATTCAGTACTTC.

The J gene is TRBJ2-5, the V gene TRBV18; D is ambiguous. CDR3 size: 13 residues. Germline loops: CDR1 KGHSH, CDR2 LQKENI. V was pared by 1 base and J by 5 bases, with 8 bases between. As DNA, the CDR3 is TGTGCCAGCTCACCACGGCTTCAGGAGACCCAGTACTTC. Translating gives CASSPRLQETQYF.

Many counts were recorded for this clonotype. This chain uses TRBV12-3 or TRBV12-4 with TRBJ2-1; possibly TRBD1 or TRBD2 for D (5 bases each). The V end was cut by 5 bases, the J end by 2 bases, with 16 bases between. The length of the CDR3 is 16 residues. The CDR3 DNA sequence: TGTGCCAGCAGTAACCGGGACCTCTTAACCTACAATGAGCAGTTCTTC. This translates into CASSNRDLLTYNEQFF.

This clonotype was seen ten or more times. The V gene is TRBV5-1, the J gene TRBJ1-2, with TRBD1 as a possible D gene (6 bases). The germline V gene has CDR1 SGHRS and CDR2 YFSETQ. This CDR3 region has 15 residues. Trimming removed 3 bases at V and 1 base at J, with 13 bases between. The CDR3 loop is CASSWGRFSNYGYTF. CDR3 DNA: TGCGCCAGCAGCTGGGGGCGATTCAGTAACTATGGCTACACCTTC.

The chain joins TRBV6-5 to TRBJ2-3, with 9 positions matching TRBD2. Germline CDR1 and CDR2: MNHEY and SVGAGI. V lost 1 base to trimming and J lost 10 bases; unmatched junction nucleotides: 24. The CDR3 spans 20 residues. The CDR3 nucleotides read TGTGCCAGCAGTTACTGGTTTTTCCAAGACGCAGCGGGGGGATCCCGGGCGCAGTATTTT. Translation gives CASSYWFFQDAAGGSRAQYF.

The V gene is TRBV9, the J gene TRBJ1-5; maybe TRBD1 (6 bases). This CDR3 contains 13 residues. Germline V CDR1 and CDR2: SGDLS, YYNGEE. V shed 10 bases and J shed 2 bases, with 13 bases lying between them. DNA of the CDR3: TGTGCCTCCGGGGCAGGGGGCAATCAGCCCCAGCATTTT. Protein product: CASGAGGNQPQHF. Using reference TRBV9 and TRBJ1-5 for the parts outside the CDR3, the full variable domain is DSGVTQTPKHLITATGQRVTLRCSPRSGDLSVYWYQQSLDQGLQFLIQYYNGEERAKGNILERFSAQQFPDLHSELNLSSLELGDSALYFCASGAGGNQPQHFGDGTRLSIL.

The chain carries TRBV7-9 and TRBJ2-6, with 8 positions matching TRBD1. The trim removed 5 bases at V and 4 bases at J, leaving 1 base unmatched. CDR1 and CDR2 (germline): SEHNR, FQNEAQ (reference sequence). The CDR3 is 14 residues long. Here the CDR3 reads CASSRTGGANVLTF. The DNA for the CDR3 is TGTGCCAGCAGCCGGACAGGGGGGGCCAACGTCCTGACTTTC.

This clonotype appeared many times. Its ends do not fully match the called genes, so a read error is possible. The rearrangement links TRBV12-3 or TRBV12-4 to TRBJ1-1; D unclear. This CDR3 spans 12 amino acids. CDR3 DNA sequence: TGTGCCAGCAGTTTTAGTCCTACTGAAGCCTTCTTT. Its translation: CASSFSPTEAFF.

This clonotype has ten or more counts. The rearrangement uses TRBV30 and TRBJ1-1; maybe TRBD1 (5 bases). Trimming removed 2 bases from V and 3 bases from J, with 10 bases in between. This CDR3 comprises 13 residues. Germline loops: CDR1 GTSNPN, CDR2 SVGIG (reference sequence). CDR3 amino acids: CAWSRREDTEAFF. As DNA, the CDR3 is TGTGCCTGGAGTCGCAGGGAGGACACTGAAGCTTTCTTT.

This clonotype was seen a handful of times. This chain joins TRBV27 and TRBJ2-7, with 9 bases matching TRBD2. In germline, CDR1 is MNHEY, CDR2 SMNVEV (reference sequence). Germline trimming cut 6 bases from V and 3 bases from J; bases unmatched to any gene: 9. This CDR3 is 15 amino acids long. CDR3 sequence reads: CASSRAAGGNYEQYF. The DNA for the CDR3 is TGTGCCAGCAGCCGAGCAGCGGGGGGTAACTACGAGCAGTACTTC.

There are a few counts of this clonotype. The chain couples TRBV7-9 to TRBJ2-3; 8 positions agree with TRBD2. Germline assignment: CDR1 SEHNR and CDR2 FQNEAQ (reference sequence). The junction had 9 bases not matched to a gene; V was cut back by 5 bases and J by 2 bases. The CDR3 loop spans 16 amino acids. The CDR3 nucleotides read TGTGCCAGCAGCCCCCGGCGGGGGGCCCTCACAGATACGCAGTATTTT. It codes for CASSPRRGALTDTQYF.

This clonotype came up a few times. The V and J genes are TRBV21-1 and TRBJ1-2. TRBV21-1 is annotated as a pseudogene. This CDR3 contains 12 residues. The CDR3 nucleotides are TGTGCCAGCAGCAAAATTGTTAACGGCTACACCTTC. This codes for CASSKIVNGYTF.

This clonotype was detected many times. The gene calls are TRBV30 and TRBJ1-5; D is undetermined. In germline, CDR1 is GTSNPN, CDR2 SVGIG (reference sequence). V lost 4 bases to trimming and J lost 0 bases, with 7 bases between them. The CDR3 has 13 amino acids. CDR3: CAWNRDSNQPQHF. CDR3 nucleotide sequence: TGTGCCTGGAACAGAGATAGCAATCAGCCCCAGCATTTT.

Many counts were recorded for this clonotype. V and J are TRBV2 and TRBJ2-7; TRBD2 might be the D (5 bases). Trimming pared 5 bases from V and 5 bases from J, leaving 19 bases between. This CDR3 spans 15 amino acids. Germline V gives CDR1 SNHLY, CDR2 FYNNEI. CDR3 region: CASSRYAGRADEQYF. The CDR3 DNA sequence: TGTGCCAGCAGTAGATACGCCGGGCGGGCGGACGAGCAGTACTTC. Together with reference TRBV2 and TRBJ2-7, the CDR3 gives the full variable domain: EPEVTQTPSHQVTQMGQEVILRCVPISNHLYFYWYRQILGQKVEFLVSFYNNEISEKSEIFDDQFSVERPDGSNFTLKIRSTKLEDSAMYFCASSRYAGRADEQYFGPGTRLTVT.

The rearrangement links TRBV3-1 to TRBJ2-7, with 10 bases matching TRBD1. This CDR3 is built from 13 residues. CDR1 LGHDT and CDR2 YNNKEL come from the germline V gene (reference sequence). Trimming took 5 bases from V and 7 from J; bases not matched to a gene: 5. CDR3 sequence: CASSGTGVWEQYF. CDR3 coding DNA: TGTGCCAGCAGCGGGACAGGGGTCTGGGAGCAGTACTTC.

Details on this clonotype: At one end, the junction sequence differs from germline, possibly due to a read error. The chain joins TRBV30 to TRBJ2-5, with TRBD2 as a possible D gene (7 bases). Germline-derived CDR1 and CDR2 are GTSNPN and SVGIG (reference sequence). CDR3 size: 14 residues. This CDR3 reads CAWSMGGTSETLYF. In nucleotides, the CDR3 is TGTGCCTGGAGTATGGGGGGGACATCGGAGACCCTGTACTTC.

The chain recombines TRBV6-5 with TRBJ1-3; unclear D gene. CDR3 length: 17 amino acids. Germline V CDR1 and CDR2: MNHEY, SVGAGI. The V and J ends lost 0 bases and 0 bases respectively, with 12 bases between them. CDR3 sequence reads: CASSYSTSGISGNTIYF. Written as DNA, the CDR3 is TGTGCCAGCAGTTACTCGACCAGCGGAATCTCTGGAAACACCATATATTTT.